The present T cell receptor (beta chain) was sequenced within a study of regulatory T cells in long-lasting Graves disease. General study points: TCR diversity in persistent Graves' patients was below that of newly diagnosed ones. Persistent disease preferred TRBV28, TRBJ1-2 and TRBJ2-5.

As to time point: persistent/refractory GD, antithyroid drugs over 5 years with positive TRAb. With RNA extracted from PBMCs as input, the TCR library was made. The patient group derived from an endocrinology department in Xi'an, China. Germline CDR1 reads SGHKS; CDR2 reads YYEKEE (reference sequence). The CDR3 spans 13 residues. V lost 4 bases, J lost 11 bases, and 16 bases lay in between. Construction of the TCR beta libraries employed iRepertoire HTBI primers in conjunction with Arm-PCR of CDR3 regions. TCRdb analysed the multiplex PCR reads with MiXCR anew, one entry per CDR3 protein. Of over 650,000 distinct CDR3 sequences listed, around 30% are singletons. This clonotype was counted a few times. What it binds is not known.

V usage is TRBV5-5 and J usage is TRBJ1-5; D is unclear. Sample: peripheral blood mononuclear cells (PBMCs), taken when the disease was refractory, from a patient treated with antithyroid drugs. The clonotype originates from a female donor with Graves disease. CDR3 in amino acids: CASSRTVASAQHF. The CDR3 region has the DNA TGTGCCAGCAGCCGGACGGTAGCCTCGGCCCAGCATTTT.